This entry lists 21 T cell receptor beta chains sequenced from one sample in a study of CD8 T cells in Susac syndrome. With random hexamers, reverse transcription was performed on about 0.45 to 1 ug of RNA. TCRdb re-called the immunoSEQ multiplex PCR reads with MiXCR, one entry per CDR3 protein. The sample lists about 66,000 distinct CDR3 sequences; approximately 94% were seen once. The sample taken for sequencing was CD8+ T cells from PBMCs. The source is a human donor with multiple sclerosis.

Here the CDR3 DNA reads TGCGCCAGCAGGTGGGGGGCTGAAGCTTTCTTT. Its protein is CASRWGAEAFF. The V gene is TRBV5-1, the J gene TRBJ1-1; D is possibly TRBD1 (5 bases). The CDR3 contains 11 residues. Germline CDR1 reads SGHRS; CDR2 reads YFSETQ. Trimming took 5 bases from V and 6 from J, leaving 8 bases between them.

The CDR3 region is CASSLSTSLGNTIYF. The CDR3 coding sequence is TGTGCCAGCAGCTTGTCGACGTCCCTTGGAAACACCATATATTTT. This sequence joins TRBV5-6 and TRBJ1-3; no clear D. Trimming cost V 1 base and J 3 bases, with 11 bases left between them. Looked up from germline, CDR1 is SGHDT and CDR2 is YYEEEE. The CDR3 extends over 15 amino acids.

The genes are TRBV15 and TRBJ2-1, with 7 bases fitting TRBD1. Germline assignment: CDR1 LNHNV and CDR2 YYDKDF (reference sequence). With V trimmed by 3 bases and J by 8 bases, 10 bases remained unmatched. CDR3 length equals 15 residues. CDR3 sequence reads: CATSSARRGGDEQFF. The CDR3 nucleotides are TGTGCCACCAGCAGCGCCAGGAGAGGGGGCGATGAGCAGTTCTTC.

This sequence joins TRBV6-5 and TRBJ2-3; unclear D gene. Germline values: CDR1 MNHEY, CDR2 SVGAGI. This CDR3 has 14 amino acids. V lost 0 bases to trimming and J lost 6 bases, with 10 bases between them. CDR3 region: CASSYSQDRDTQYF. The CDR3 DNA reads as TGTGCCAGCAGTTACTCGCAGGACCGGGATACGCAGTATTTT.

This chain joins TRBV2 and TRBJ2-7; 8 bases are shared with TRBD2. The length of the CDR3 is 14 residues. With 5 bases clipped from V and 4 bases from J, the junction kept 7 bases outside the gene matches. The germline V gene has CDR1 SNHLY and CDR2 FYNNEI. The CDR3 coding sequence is TGTGCCAGCAGTTCGGGAGGGCAATGGTACGAGCAGTACTTC. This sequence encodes CASSSGGQWYEQYF.

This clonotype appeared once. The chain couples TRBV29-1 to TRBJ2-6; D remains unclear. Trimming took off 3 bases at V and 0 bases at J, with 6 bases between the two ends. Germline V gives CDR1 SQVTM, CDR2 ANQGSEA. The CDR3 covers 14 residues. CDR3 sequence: CSVDAGSGANVLTF. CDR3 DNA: TGCAGCGTTGACGCAGGCTCTGGGGCCAACGTCCTGACTTTC.

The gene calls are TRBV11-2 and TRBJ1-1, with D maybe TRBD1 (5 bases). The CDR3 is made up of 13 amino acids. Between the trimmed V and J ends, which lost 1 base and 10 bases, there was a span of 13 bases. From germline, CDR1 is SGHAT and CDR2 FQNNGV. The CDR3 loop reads CASSLGGTLRAFF. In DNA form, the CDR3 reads TGTGCCAGCAGCTTAGGAGGGACCCTTCGAGCTTTCTTT.

CDR3 in amino acids: CASSPAQWTALHF. CDR3 DNA sequence: TGTGCCAGCAGCCCCGCACAGTGGACGGCCCTCCACTTT. The V call is TRBV12-3 or TRBV12-4, the J call TRBJ1-6, with D unclear. This CDR3 is 13 amino acids long. Trimming removed 6 bases at V and 14 bases at J, with 17 bases between.

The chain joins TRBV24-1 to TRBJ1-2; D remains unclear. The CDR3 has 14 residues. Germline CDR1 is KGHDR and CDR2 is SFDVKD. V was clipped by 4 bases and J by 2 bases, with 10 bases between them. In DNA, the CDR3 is TGTGCCACCAGTGACTATGACGGGAACTATGGCTACACCTTC. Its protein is CATSDYDGNYGYTF.

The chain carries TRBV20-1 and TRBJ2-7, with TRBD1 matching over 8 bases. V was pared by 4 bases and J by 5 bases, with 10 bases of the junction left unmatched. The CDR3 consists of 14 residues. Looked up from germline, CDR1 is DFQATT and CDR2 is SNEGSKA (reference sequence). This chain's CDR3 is CSANVLDRANEQYF. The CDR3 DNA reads TGCAGTGCTAATGTCCTGGACAGGGCGAACGAGCAGTACTTC.

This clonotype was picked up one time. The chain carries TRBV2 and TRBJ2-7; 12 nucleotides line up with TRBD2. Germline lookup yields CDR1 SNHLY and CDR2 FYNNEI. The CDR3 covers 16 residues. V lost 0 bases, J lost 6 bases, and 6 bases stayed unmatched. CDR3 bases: TGTGCCAGCAGTGAAGCGACTAGCGGGAGTATAAGCGAGCAGTACTTC. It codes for CASSEATSGSISEQYF.

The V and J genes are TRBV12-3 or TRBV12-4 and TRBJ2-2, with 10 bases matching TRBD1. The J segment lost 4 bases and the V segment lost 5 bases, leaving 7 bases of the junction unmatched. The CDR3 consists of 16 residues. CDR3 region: CASSIRQGASTGELFF. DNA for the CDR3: TGTGCCAGCAGTATCAGACAGGGGGCGAGCACCGGGGAGCTGTTTTTT.

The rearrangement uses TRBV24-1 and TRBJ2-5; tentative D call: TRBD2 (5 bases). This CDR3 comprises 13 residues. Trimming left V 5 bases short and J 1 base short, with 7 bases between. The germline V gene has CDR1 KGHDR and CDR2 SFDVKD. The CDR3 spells CATSAGGQETQYF. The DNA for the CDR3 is TGTGCCACCAGTGCCGGAGGCCAAGAGACCCAGTACTTC.

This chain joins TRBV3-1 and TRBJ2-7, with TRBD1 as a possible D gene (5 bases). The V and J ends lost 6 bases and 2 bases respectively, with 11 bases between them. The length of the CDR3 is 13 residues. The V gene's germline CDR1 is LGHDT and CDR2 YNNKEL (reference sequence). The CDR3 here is CASRDTGTYEQYF. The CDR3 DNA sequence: TGTGCCAGCAGGGATACAGGTACCTACGAGCAGTACTTC.

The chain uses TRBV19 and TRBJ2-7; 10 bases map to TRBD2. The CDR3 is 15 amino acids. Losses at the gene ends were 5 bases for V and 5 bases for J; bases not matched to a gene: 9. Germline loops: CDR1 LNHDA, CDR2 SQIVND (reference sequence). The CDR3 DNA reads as TGTGCCAGTAGTTTCTCCCCGGGACTAGCGAACGAGCAGTACTTC. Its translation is CASSFSPGLANEQYF.

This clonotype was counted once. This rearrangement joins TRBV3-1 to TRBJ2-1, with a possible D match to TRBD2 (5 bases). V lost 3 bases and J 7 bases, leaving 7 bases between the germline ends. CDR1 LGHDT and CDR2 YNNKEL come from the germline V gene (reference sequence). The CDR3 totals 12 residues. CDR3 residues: CASSHGGNEQFF. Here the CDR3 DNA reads TGTGCCAGCAGCCACGGCGGGAATGAGCAGTTCTTC.

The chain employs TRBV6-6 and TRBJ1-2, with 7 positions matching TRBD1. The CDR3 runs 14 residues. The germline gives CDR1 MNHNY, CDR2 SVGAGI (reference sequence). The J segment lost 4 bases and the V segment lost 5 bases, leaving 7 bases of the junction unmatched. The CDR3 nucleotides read TGTGCCAGCAGTGGGATGGACAGGAGCTATGGCTACACCTTC. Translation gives CASSGMDRSYGYTF.

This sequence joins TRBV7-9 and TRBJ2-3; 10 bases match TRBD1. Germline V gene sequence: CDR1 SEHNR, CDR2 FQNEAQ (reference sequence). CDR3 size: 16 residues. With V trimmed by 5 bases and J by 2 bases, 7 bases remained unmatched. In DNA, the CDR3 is TGTGCCAGCAGCCCAGGGACAGGGGAATACACAGATACGCAGTATTTT. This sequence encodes CASSPGTGEYTDTQYF.

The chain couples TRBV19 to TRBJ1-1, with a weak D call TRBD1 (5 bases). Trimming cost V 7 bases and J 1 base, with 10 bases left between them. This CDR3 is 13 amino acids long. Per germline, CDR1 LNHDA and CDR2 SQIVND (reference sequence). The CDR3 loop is CASKEGPNTEAFF. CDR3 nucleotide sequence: TGTGCCAGTAAGGAGGGACCGAACACTGAAGCTTTCTTT.

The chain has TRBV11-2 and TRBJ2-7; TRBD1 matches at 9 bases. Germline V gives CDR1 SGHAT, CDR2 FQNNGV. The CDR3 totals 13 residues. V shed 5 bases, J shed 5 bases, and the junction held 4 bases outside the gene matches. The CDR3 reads CASSRTGENEQYF. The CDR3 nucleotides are TGTGCCAGCAGCCGGACAGGGGAGAACGAGCAGTACTTC.

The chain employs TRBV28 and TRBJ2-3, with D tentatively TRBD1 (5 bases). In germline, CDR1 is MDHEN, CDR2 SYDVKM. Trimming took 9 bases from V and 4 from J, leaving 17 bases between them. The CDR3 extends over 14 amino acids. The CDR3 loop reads CASRLSWGADTQYF. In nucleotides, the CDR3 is TGTGCCAGTCGTCTCTCCTGGGGCGCAGATACGCAGTATTTT.